This T cell receptor (beta chain) was profiled in a study of blood T cell repertoires in COVID-19. The protocol was immunoSEQ multiplex PCR, while the TCRdb copy is restricted to in-frame clones and leaves out a portion. Altogether over 200,000 clones are present, about 89% being singletons, with the ten largest covering 2% to 3%. This receptor was identified in a woman aged 45-59 years with acute or convalescent COVID-19. Material for sequencing was peripheral blood.

This CDR3 reads CASSLVRRSTDEQFF. CDR3 sequence (DNA): TGCGCCAGCAGCTTGGTGAGACGGAGCACCGATGAGCAGTTCTTC. The rearrangement links TRBV5-1 to TRBJ2-1; D is unclear. The CDR3 runs to 15 residues. The germline gives CDR1 SGHRS, CDR2 YFSETQ. Deletions cut 0 bases from V and 8 bases from J, with 15 bases between.